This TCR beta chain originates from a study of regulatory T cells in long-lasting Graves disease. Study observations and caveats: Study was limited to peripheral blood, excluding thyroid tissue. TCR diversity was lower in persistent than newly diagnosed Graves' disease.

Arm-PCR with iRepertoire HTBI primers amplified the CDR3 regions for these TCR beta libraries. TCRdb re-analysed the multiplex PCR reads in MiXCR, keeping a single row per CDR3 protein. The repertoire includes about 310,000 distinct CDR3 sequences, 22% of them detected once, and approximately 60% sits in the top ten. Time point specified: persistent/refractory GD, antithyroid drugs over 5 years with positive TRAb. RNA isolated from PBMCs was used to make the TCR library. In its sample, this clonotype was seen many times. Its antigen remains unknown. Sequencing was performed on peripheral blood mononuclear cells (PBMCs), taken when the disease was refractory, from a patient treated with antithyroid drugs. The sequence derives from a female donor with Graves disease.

The CDR3 nucleotides read TGTGCCAGCAGTTTACAGGGCTTGGAGGAGCAGTACTTC. Translation: CASSLQGLEEQYF. This chain links TRBV28 with TRBJ2-7, with D maybe TRBD1 (5 bases). The CDR3 length is 13 residues. CDR1 and CDR2 (germline): MDHEN, SYDVKM. V gave up 2 bases and J gave up 7 bases, with 12 bases separating them.